This T cell receptor beta chain was found in a study of control samples from healthy donors and cancer patients. The V gene's germline CDR1 is MNHNY and CDR2 SVGAGI (reference sequence). V dropped 0 bases and J dropped 3 bases, with 6 bases sitting between them. This CDR3 contains 14 residues. This clone was counted only a few times. Sequencing was performed with immunoSEQ multiplex PCR; in TCRdb, only in-frame clones are kept and a portion is missing. The sample lists 63,000 or so clones, over 70% seen once, with around 30% in the top ten. This clonotype was sampled from a man aged 45-65 years in good health. The sample taken for sequencing was blood. This chain links TRBV6-6 with TRBJ1-3, with D unresolved. The CDR3 protein is CASSYSEGGNTIYF. CDR3 coding DNA: TGTGCCAGCAGTTACTCGGAAGGTGGAAACACCATATATTTT.